Listed here are 14 T cell receptor beta chains from one sample, sequenced in a study of cytomegalovirus exposure and HLA in healthy donors. The PCR employed 60 Vbeta primers together with 13 Jbeta primers. The method was immunoSEQ multiplex PCR; TCRdb's version includes in-frame clones alone and lacks a portion of them. The repertoire holds about 180,000 clones, with 75% to 85% as singletons. The sample taken for sequencing was PBMCs. The receptor set was obtained from a man between 18 and 29 years old in good health and CMV-seronegative.

The chain is built from TRBV2 and TRBJ2-7; D not certain. Germline lookup yields CDR1 SNHLY and CDR2 FYNNEI. The CDR3 totals 12 residues. The CDR3 DNA follows: TGTTCCAAGCAGAAGGCGGCATACGAGCAGTACTTC. This gives the protein CSKQKAAYEQYF.

V usage is TRBV30 and J usage is TRBJ1-2, with 12 bases matching TRBD1. In germline, CDR1 is GTSNPN, CDR2 SVGIG (reference sequence). The CDR3 extends over 15 amino acids. The V gene end was trimmed by 4 bases and the J gene end by 5 bases; junction bases not matched to a gene: 8. The CDR3 sequence: CAWKGQGALRYGYTF. The CDR3 nucleotides read TGTGCCTGGAAGGGACAGGGGGCGCTTCGGTATGGCTACACCTTC.

V and J are TRBV2 and TRBJ2-5; TRBD1 matches at 9 bases. Gene TRBJ2-7 matches the end of the DNA better, so the J call may be wrong. This CDR3 comprises 13 residues. Germline values: CDR1 SNHLY, CDR2 FYNNEI. Here the CDR3 DNA reads TGTGCCAGCACCCGGGACAGGGCCTACGAGCAGTACTTC. Amino acids: CASTRDRAYEQYF.

The chain employs TRBV2 and TRBJ2-7; perhaps TRBD2 as D (6 bases). The CDR3 runs 13 residues. CDR1 SNHLY and CDR2 FYNNEI come from the germline V gene. V was clipped by 6 bases and J by 0 bases, with 9 bases between them. The DNA for the CDR3 is TGTGCCAGCAGAGCGGGCTCCTCCTACGAGCAGTACTTC. Residues: CASRAGSSYEQYF.

This clone was counted a single time. J is TRBJ1-2 and V is TRBV6-6; TRBD1 matches at 9 bases. This CDR3 is 15 amino acids long. Per germline, CDR1 MNHNY and CDR2 SVGAGI (reference sequence). Trimming removed 4 bases from V and 7 bases from J; junction bases left unmatched: 10. In DNA form, the CDR3 reads TGTGCCAGCAGTTGGTTTAACAGGGGGCAGGGTGGCTACACCTTC. Its translation is CASSWFNRGQGGYTF.

In the case of this clone: The same CDR3 can be traced to other DNA sequences in this sample. The chain couples TRBV27 to TRBJ1-1; D not certain. Trimming took 3 bases from V and 2 from J, leaving 7 bases between them. The CDR3 is 13 residues long. Per the germline V gene, CDR1 is MNHEY and CDR2 is SMNVEV (reference sequence). The CDR3 sequence: CASSLTRNTEAFF. The DNA for the CDR3 is TGTGCCAGCAGTTTGACACGAAACACTGAAGCTTTCTTT.

The chain carries TRBV27 and TRBJ2-5, with 11 bases lining up with TRBD1. The length of the CDR3 is 18 residues. Germline V gives CDR1 MNHEY, CDR2 SMNVEV (reference sequence). V gave up 0 bases and J gave up 1 base; unmatched junction bases: 7. CDR3 coding DNA: TGTGCCAGCAGTTTATCCCCCGGGACAGGGGGATCCCAAGAGACCCAGTACTTC. Protein sequence: CASSLSPGTGGSQETQYF.

The rearrangement uses TRBV7-9 and TRBJ2-1, with D perhaps TRBD1 (6 bases). V was pared by 1 base and J by 2 bases, with 15 bases between. The CDR3 has 17 residues. The V gene's germline CDR1 is SEHNR and CDR2 FQNEAQ (reference sequence). The CDR3 coding sequence is TGTGCCAGCAGCTTAGTGGACAGAGGACATACCTACAATGAGCAGTTCTTC. This sequence encodes CASSLVDRGHTYNEQFF.

This clone was seen a single time. The J gene is TRBJ2-1, the V gene TRBV11-3; a weak D match, TRBD1 (6 bases). V was shortened by 6 bases and J by 6 bases, with 15 bases between the two germline ends. Looked up from germline, CDR1 is SGHNT and CDR2 is YENEEA. The CDR3 spans 14 residues. CDR3 in amino acids: CASSPTNRVNEQFF. CDR3 nucleotides: TGTGCCAGCAGTCCTACTAACAGGGTCAATGAGCAGTTCTTC.

The chain uses TRBV11-2 and TRBJ2-1; 10 bases agree with TRBD2. The CDR3 runs to 16 residues. After removal of 2 bases from V and 8 bases from J, the junction contained 9 bases not matched to a gene. CDR1 is SGHAT, CDR2 FQNNGV, per germline. Written as DNA, the CDR3 is TGTGCCAGCAGCTTACTCGCAGGGACTAGCGTCCATGAGCAGTTCTTC. Amino acid sequence: CASSLLAGTSVHEQFF.

This clone was picked up a small number of times. The CDR3 DNA reads TGTGCCAGCAGCGCCGGCTACGAGCAGTACTTC. Protein product: CASSAGYEQYF. The chain carries TRBV6-1 and TRBJ2-7; D gene ambiguous. V was shortened by 6 bases and J by 3 bases, with 6 bases between the two germline ends. This CDR3 has 11 residues. Germline V gene sequence: CDR1 MNHNS, CDR2 SASEGT.

The V and J genes are TRBV5-4 and TRBJ2-2, with D perhaps matching TRBD1 (6 bases). CDR1 and CDR2 (germline): SGHNT, YYREEE (reference sequence). The CDR3 totals 14 residues. V lost 2 bases to trimming and J lost 2 bases, with 7 bases between them. CDR3 bases: TGTGCCAGCAGCTTACAGGGTAACACCGGGGAGCTGTTTTTT. Protein product: CASSLQGNTGELFF.

This rearrangement joins TRBV30 to TRBJ2-5; tentatively, D is TRBD1 (6 bases). With the DNA end fitting TRBJ2-7 better, the J assignment may be wrong. The CDR3 runs 16 residues. The germline gives CDR1 GTSNPN, CDR2 SVGIG (reference sequence). CDR3 protein: CAWSVLGQGNPYEQYF. Written as DNA, the CDR3 is TGTGCCTGGAGTGTACTAGGCCAGGGGAACCCTTACGAGCAGTACTTC.

The chain couples TRBV9 to TRBJ2-1; 9 positions match TRBD1. V lost 3 bases and J lost 9; bases outside the gene matches: 10. Germline V gene lookup returns CDR1 SGDLS and CDR2 YYNGEE. The CDR3 runs 15 residues. The CDR3 here is CASSASGTGSREQFF. The CDR3 DNA is TGTGCCAGCAGCGCCTCCGGGACAGGGTCCCGTGAGCAGTTCTTC. The full variable domain, rest sourced from reference TRBV9 and TRBJ2-1, is DSGVTQTPKHLITATGQRVTLRCSPRSGDLSVYWYQQSLDQGLQFLIQYYNGEERAKGNILERFSAQQFPDLHSELNLSSLELGDSALYFCASSASGTGSREQFFGPGTRLTVL.